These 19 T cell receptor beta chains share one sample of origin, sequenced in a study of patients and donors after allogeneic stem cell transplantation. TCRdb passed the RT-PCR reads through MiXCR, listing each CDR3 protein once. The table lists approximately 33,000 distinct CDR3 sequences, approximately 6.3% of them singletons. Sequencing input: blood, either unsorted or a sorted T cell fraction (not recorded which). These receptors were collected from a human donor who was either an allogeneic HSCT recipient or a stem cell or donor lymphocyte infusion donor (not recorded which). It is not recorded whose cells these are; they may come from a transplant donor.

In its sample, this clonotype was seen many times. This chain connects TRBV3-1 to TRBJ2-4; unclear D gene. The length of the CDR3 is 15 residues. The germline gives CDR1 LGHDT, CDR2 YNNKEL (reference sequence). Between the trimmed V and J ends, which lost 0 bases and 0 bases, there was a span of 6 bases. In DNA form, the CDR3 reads TGTGCCAGCAGCCAAGATGGGCTAGCCAAAAACATTCAGTACTTC. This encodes CASSQDGLAKNIQYF.

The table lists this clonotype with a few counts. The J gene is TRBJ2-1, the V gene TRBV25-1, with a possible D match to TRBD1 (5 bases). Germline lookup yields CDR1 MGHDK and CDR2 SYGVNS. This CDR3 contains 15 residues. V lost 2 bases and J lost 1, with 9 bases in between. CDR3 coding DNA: TGTGCCAGCAGTGAAGGGGCAGTATCCTACAATGAGCAGTTCTTC. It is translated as CASSEGAVSYNEQFF.

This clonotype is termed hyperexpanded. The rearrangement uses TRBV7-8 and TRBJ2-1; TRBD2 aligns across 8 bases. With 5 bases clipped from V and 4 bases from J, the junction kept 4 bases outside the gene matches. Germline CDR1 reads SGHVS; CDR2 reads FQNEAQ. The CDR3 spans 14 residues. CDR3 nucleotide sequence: TGTGCCAGCAGCGGGGGACTAGGATACAATGAGCAGTTCTTC. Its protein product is CASSGGLGYNEQFF.

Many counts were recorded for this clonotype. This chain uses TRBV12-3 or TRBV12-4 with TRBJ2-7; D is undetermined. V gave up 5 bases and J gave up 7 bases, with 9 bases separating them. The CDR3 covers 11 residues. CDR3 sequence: CASSLSWEQYF. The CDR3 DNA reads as TGTGCCAGCAGTCTTAGCTGGGAGCAGTACTTC.

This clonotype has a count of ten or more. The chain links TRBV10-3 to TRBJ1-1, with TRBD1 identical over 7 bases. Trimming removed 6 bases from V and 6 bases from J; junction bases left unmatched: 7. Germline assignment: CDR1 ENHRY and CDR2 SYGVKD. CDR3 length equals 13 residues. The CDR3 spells CAISQTGLAEAFF. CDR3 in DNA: TGTGCCATCAGCCAGACAGGGTTAGCTGAAGCTTTCTTT.

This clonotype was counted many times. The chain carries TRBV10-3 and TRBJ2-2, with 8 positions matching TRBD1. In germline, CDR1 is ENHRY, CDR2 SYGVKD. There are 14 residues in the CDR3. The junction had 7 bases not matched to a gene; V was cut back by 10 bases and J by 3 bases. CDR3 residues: CATSGGEHTGELFF. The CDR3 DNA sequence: TGTGCCACTTCAGGGGGCGAGCACACCGGGGAGCTGTTTTTT.

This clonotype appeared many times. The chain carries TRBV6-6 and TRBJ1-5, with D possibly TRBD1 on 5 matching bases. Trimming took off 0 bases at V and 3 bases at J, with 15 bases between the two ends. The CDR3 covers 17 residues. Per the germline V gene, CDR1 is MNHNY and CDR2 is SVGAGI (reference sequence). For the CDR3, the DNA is TGTGCCAGCAGTTACTCGACGGTCAGGGACCTCAATCAGCCCCAGCATTTT. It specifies CASSYSTVRDLNQPQHF.

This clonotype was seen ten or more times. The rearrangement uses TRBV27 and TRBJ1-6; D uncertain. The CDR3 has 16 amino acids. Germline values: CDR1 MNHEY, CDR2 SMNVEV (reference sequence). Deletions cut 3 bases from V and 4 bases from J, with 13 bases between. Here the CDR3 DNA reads TGTGCCAGCAGTTTTCTAGGAAACGCATATAATTCACCCCTCCACTTT. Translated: CASSFLGNAYNSPLHF.

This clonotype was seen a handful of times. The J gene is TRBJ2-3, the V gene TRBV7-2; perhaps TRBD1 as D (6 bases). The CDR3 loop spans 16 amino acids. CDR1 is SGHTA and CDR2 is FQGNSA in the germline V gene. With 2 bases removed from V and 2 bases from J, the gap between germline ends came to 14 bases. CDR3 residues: CASSLLGAGYTDTQYF. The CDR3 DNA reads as TGTGCCAGCAGCTTACTGGGGGCAGGCTACACAGATACGCAGTATTTT.

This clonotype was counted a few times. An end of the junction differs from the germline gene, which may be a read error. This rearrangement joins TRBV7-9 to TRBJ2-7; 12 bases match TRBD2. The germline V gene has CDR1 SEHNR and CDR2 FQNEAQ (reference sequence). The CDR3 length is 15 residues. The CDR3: CASSLAGGTYYEQYF. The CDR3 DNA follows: TGTGCCAGCAGCCTAGCGGGGGGGACCTACTACGAGCAGTACTTC.

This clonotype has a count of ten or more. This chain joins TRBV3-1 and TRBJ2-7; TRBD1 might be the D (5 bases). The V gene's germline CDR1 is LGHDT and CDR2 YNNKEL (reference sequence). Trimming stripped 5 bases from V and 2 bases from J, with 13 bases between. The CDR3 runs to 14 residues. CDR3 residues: CASSGWGTTYEQYF. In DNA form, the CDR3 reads TGTGCCAGCAGCGGCTGGGGCACTACCTACGAGCAGTACTTC.

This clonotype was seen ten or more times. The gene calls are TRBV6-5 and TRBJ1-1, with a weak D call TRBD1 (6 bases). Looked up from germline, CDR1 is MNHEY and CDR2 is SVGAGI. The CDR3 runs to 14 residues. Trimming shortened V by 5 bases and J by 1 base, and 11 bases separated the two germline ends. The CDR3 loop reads CASSRPGQNTEAFF. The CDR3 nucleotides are TGTGCCAGCAGTCGTCCGGGACAGAACACTGAAGCTTTCTTT.

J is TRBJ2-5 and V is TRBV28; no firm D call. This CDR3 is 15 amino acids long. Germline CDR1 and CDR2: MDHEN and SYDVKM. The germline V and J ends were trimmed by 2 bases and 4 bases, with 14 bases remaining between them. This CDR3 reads CASSLPAITVETQYF. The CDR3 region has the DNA TGTGCCAGCAGTTTACCGGCCATCACGGTAGAGACCCAGTACTTC.

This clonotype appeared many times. CDR3 nucleotide sequence: TGTGCCAGCCGCAACCAGGGGGTGGACACTGAAGCTTTCTTT. Translated: CASRNQGVDTEAFF. The chain employs TRBV11-2 and TRBJ1-1; TRBD1 agrees at 7 bases. The CDR3 contains 14 residues. CDR1 is SGHAT and CDR2 is FQNNGV in the germline V gene. With V trimmed by 8 bases and J by 3 bases, 9 bases remained unmatched.

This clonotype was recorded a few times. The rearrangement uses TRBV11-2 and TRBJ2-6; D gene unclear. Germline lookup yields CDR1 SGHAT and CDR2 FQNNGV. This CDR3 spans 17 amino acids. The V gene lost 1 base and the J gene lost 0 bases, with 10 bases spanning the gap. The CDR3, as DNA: TGTGCCAGCAGCTTAGGAATCTCCATCTCTGGGGCCAACGTCCTGACTTTC. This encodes CASSLGISISGANVLTF.

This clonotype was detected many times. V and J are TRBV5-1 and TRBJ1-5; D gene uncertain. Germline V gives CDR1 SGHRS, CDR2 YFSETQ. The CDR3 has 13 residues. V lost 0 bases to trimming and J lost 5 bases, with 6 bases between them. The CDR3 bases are TGCGCCAGCAGCTTGGGCCCAGATCAGCCCCAGCATTTT. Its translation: CASSLGPDQPQHF.

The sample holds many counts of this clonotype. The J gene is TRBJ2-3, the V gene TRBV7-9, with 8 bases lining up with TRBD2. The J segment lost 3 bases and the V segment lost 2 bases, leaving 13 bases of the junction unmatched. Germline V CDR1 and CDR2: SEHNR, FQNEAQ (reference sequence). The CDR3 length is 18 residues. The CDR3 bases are TGTGCCAGCAGCTTACTCTTCGGACTAGCCATTGAGACAGATACGCAGTATTTT. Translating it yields CASSLLFGLAIETDTQYF.

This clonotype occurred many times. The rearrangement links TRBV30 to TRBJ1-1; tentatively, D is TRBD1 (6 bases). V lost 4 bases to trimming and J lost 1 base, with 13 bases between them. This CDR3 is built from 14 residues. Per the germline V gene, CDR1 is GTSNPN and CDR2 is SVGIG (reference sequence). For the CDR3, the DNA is TGTGCCTGGATGGACAGCCCCAAGAACACTGAAGCTTTCTTT. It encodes CAWMDSPKNTEAFF.

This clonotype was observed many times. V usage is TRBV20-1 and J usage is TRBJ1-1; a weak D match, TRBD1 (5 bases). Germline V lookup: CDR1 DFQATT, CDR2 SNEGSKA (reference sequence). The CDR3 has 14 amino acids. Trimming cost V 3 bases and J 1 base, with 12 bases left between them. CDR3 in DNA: TGCAGTGCTAGGGGGAGGGGTCCGAACACTGAAGCTTTCTTT. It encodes CSARGRGPNTEAFF.